Presented here are 24 T cell receptor beta chains from one specimen sequenced in a study of shared clonotypes between healthy human individuals. TCRdb's table, derived via immunoSEQ multiplex PCR, lists solely in-frame clones and lacks some. The sample gives about 960,000 clones, approximately 76% of which show up once; over 1.3% is in the top ten. Sequencing used memory CD4+ T cells sorted from blood. Subset described: CD45RA-negative fraction. These receptors all stem from a man in his late teens or twenties in good health.

This clone occurred a few times. V gene TRBV9 combines with J gene TRBJ1-1, with D maybe TRBD1 (6 bases). Trimming shortened V by 6 bases and J by 5 bases, and 17 bases separated the two germline ends. Germline CDR1 SGDLS, CDR2 YYNGEE. This CDR3 has 14 residues. Here the CDR3 reads CASTRGGVGTEAFF. The CDR3 coding sequence is TGTGCCAGCACCAGAGGGGGGGTTGGGACTGAAGCTTTCTTT.

CDR3 residues: CAWSAAWTSGRKFGEQFF. The CDR3 DNA reads TGTGCCTGGAGTGCAGCATGGACTAGCGGGAGGAAGTTTGGTGAGCAGTTCTTC. The genes are TRBV30 and TRBJ2-1, with 14 positions matching TRBD2. The germline CDR1 and CDR2 sequences are GTSNPN and SVGIG (reference sequence). Losses at the gene ends were 1 base for V and 9 bases for J; bases not matched to a gene: 14. CDR3 length: 18 residues. The variable domain in full, with the rest retrieved from reference TRBV30 and TRBJ2-1, is SQTIHQWPATLVQPVGSPLSLECTVEGTSNPNLYWYRQAAGRGLQLLFYSVGIGQISSEVPQNLSASRPQDRQFILSSKKLLLSDSGFYLCAWSAAWTSGRKFGEQFFGPGTRLTVL.

This CDR3 reads CASSQIAGTGLGGELFF. DNA for the CDR3: TGCGCCAGCAGCCAAATAGCTGGGACAGGGTTAGGCGGGGAGCTGTTTTTT. The V call is TRBV4-3, the J call TRBJ2-2, with TRBD1 matching 9 bases. With V trimmed by 2 bases and J by 7 bases, 11 bases remained unmatched. Germline CDR1 is LGHNA and CDR2 is YSLEER. The CDR3 has 17 amino acids.

This rearrangement joins TRBV9 to TRBJ1-6; D gene uncertain. CDR1 and CDR2 from the germline V gene are SGDLS and YYNGEE. CDR3 length: 14 residues. V lost 4 bases, J lost 5 bases, and 10 bases lay in between. The CDR3 sequence is CASSSGPDNSPLHF. CDR3 sequence (DNA): TGTGCCAGCAGCTCCGGACCGGATAATTCACCCCTCCACTTT. Full variable domain (outside the CDR3, taken from reference TRBV9 and TRBJ1-6): DSGVTQTPKHLITATGQRVTLRCSPRSGDLSVYWYQQSLDQGLQFLIQYYNGEERAKGNILERFSAQQFPDLHSELNLSSLELGDSALYFCASSSGPDNSPLHFGNGTRLTVT.

This clone turned up a few times. This sample also contains other DNA sequences that code for the same CDR3. The chain links TRBV4-1 to TRBJ2-3; TRBD2 agrees at 8 bases. J lost 3 bases, V lost 2 bases, and 1 base had no gene match. Germline V gene sequence: CDR1 MGHRA, CDR2 YSYEKL. The CDR3 is 14 residues long. The DNA of the CDR3 is TGCGCCAGCAGCCAAACTAGCGGAACAGATACGCAGTATTTT. Its protein is CASSQTSGTDTQYF.

CDR3 in DNA: TGCGCCAGCAGCAGGGACAGGGCTGACGAGCAGTACTTC. Translation gives CASSRDRADEQYF. This chain connects TRBV5-1 to TRBJ2-7, with 9 positions matching TRBD1. The CDR3 extends over 13 amino acids. V lost 4 bases and J lost 5; bases outside the gene matches: 4. CDR1 is SGHRS, CDR2 YFSETQ, per germline.

This chain links TRBV19 with TRBJ1-1; TRBD1 matches at 11 bases. Trimming took 10 bases from V and 4 from J; bases not matched to a gene: 11. This CDR3 comprises 15 residues. Per germline, CDR1 LNHDA and CDR2 SQIVND (reference sequence). In DNA form, the CDR3 reads TGTGCCACCCAGGACAGGGGGCGGGTGGCCACTGAAGCTTTCTTT. This encodes CATQDRGRVATEAFF.

The chain uses TRBV4-1 and TRBJ2-2; D is uncertain. Germline CDR1 is MGHRA and CDR2 is YSYEKL. The V and J ends lost 0 bases and 6 bases respectively, with 11 bases between them. The CDR3 sequence is 15 residues long. CDR3 region: CASSQDYAPPGELFF. DNA for the CDR3: TGCGCCAGCAGCCAAGATTACGCGCCCCCCGGGGAGCTGTTTTTT.

This clone was seen at least ten times. Other DNA sequences in the same sample also yield this CDR3. V gene TRBV6-5 combines with J gene TRBJ1-2, with TRBD1 matching 8 bases. The CDR3 sequence is 14 residues long. V trimming: 4 bases; J trimming: 5 bases; junction bases outside the gene matches: 6. Germline assignment: CDR1 MNHEY and CDR2 SVGAGI. The CDR3 nucleotides are TGTGCCAGCAGTTTAGACAGGGGAGGATATGGCTACACCTTC. Amino acids: CASSLDRGGYGYTF.

The genes are TRBV4-3 and TRBJ2-1; 12 nucleotides line up with TRBD2. With 4 bases clipped from V and 1 base from J, the junction kept 8 bases outside the gene matches. Per germline, CDR1 LGHNA and CDR2 YSLEER. The CDR3 loop spans 18 amino acids. CDR3 DNA: TGCGCCAGCAGCCGATTGACTAGCGGGAGTAAGTCCTACAATGAGCAGTTCTTC. Translated: CASSRLTSGSKSYNEQFF.

This chain uses TRBV11-2 with TRBJ2-3; D call uncertain. Germline V gives CDR1 SGHAT, CDR2 FQNNGV. The V end lost 0 bases, the J end lost 5 bases, and 9 bases lay between the germline ends. The CDR3 loop spans 14 amino acids. The chain's CDR3 is CASSLDGKGDTQYF. Written as DNA, the CDR3 is TGTGCCAGCAGCTTAGATGGGAAGGGAGATACGCAGTATTTT.

CDR3 loop: CASSKVIGLAGGSDTQYF. The CDR3 nucleotides are TGTGCCAGCAGCAAAGTTATTGGTCTAGCGGGAGGATCAGATACGCAGTATTTT. The V gene is TRBV21-1, the J gene TRBJ2-3; TRBD2 was called by the table and not checked on the DNA. TRBV21-1 is described as a pseudogene. The CDR3 has 18 amino acids.

The chain combines TRBV10-1 with TRBJ2-1; 9 bases line up with TRBD2. V was pared by 3 bases and J by 7 bases, with 7 bases of the junction left unmatched. The CDR3 extends over 15 amino acids. The V gene's germline CDR1 is WNHNN and CDR2 SYGVQD (reference sequence). The CDR3 region has the DNA TGCGCCAGCAGTGAACAGCGGGGGGCTGCGAATGAGCAGTTCTTC. Its protein is CASSEQRGAANEQFF.

With respect to this clone: The junction departs from germline at one end; a sequencing error may be responsible. The V call is TRBV7-7, the J call TRBJ2-5, with 14 bases that match TRBD2. CDR3 length equals 16 residues. Germline CDR1 reads SSHAT; CDR2 reads FNYEAQ (reference sequence). The CDR3 bases are TGTGCTAGCAGCCCGAGACTAGCGGGGGGGCAAGAGACCCAGTACTTC. Encoded protein: CASSPRLAGGQETQYF.

The chain joins TRBV27 to TRBJ1-5; 7 bases fit TRBD1. Trimming removed 6 bases from V and 5 bases from J; junction bases left unmatched: 1. Germline CDR1 MNHEY, CDR2 SMNVEV (reference sequence). This CDR3 contains 12 residues. This chain's CDR3 is CASSTGDQPQHF. The CDR3 bases are TGTGCCAGCAGCACAGGGGATCAGCCCCAGCATTTT.

The rearrangement uses TRBV5-1 and TRBJ2-5; D might be TRBD2 (6 bases). The CDR3 extends over 14 amino acids. Germline V gene lookup returns CDR1 SGHRS and CDR2 YFSETQ. Trimming cost V 2 bases and J 4 bases, with 12 bases left between them. This chain's CDR3 is CASSFSGGGETQYF. CDR3 DNA sequence: TGCGCCAGCAGCTTTAGCGGAGGTGGAGAGACCCAGTACTTC.

This clone was recorded a few times. The V and J genes are TRBV29-1 and TRBJ1-1; D is ambiguous. CDR1 is SQVTM, CDR2 ANQGSEA, per germline. V gave up 6 bases and J gave up 4 bases, with 24 bases separating them. This CDR3 region has 16 residues. The CDR3 spells CSVDPWEVVDGTEAFF. Written as DNA, the CDR3 is TGCAGCGTCGACCCTTGGGAGGTAGTTGACGGCACTGAAGCTTTCTTT.

The chain links TRBV2 to TRBJ2-7, with 9 bases aligning to TRBD2. With 7 bases clipped from V and 1 base from J, the junction kept 2 bases outside the gene matches. CDR3 length equals 13 residues. Germline V lookup: CDR1 SNHLY, CDR2 FYNNEI. The CDR3: CASKLAGSYEQYF. CDR3 nucleotide sequence: TGTGCCAGCAAGCTAGCGGGATCCTACGAGCAGTACTTC.

V and J are TRBV10-3 and TRBJ1-2; tentatively, D is TRBD1 (5 bases). Germline assignment: CDR1 ENHRY and CDR2 SYGVKD. This CDR3 region has 14 residues. V lost 0 bases and J lost 4, with 9 bases in between. CDR3 loop: CAISESGASYGYTF. CDR3 nucleotides: TGTGCCATCAGTGAGTCAGGGGCAAGCTATGGCTACACCTTC.

The chain recombines TRBV4-1 with TRBJ1-2, with D unclear. Germline assignment: CDR1 MGHRA and CDR2 YSYEKL. The CDR3 runs 14 residues. The V end was cut by 0 bases, the J end by 8 bases, with 13 bases between. The CDR3 region is CASSQDRRVWGYTF. In DNA form, the CDR3 reads TGCGCCAGCAGCCAAGATAGGAGGGTATGGGGCTACACCTTC.

The chain uses TRBV18 and TRBJ1-2, with no clear D. V lost 0 bases, J lost 8 bases, and 13 bases lay in between. Germline CDR1 reads KGHSH; CDR2 reads LQKENI. This CDR3 region has 14 residues. CDR3 residues: CASSPPGLLRGYTF. DNA of the CDR3: TGTGCCAGCTCACCACCGGGCCTTCTACGGGGCTACACCTTC.

This clone appeared a few times. The J gene is TRBJ1-2, the V gene TRBV5-6; TRBD1 matches 7 bases. V dropped 4 bases and J dropped 0; count of bases not matched to a gene: 3. CDR1 SGHDT and CDR2 YYEEEE come from the germline V gene. This CDR3 spans 14 amino acids. DNA for the CDR3: TGTGCCAGCAGCGGCGGGACAGCTAACTATGGCTACACCTTC. Encoded protein: CASSGGTANYGYTF.

The chain employs TRBV7-8 and TRBJ1-1; no clear D gene. The V end lost 3 bases, the J end lost 5 bases, and 4 bases lay between the germline ends. Germline V gene sequence: CDR1 SGHVS, CDR2 FQNEAQ. The CDR3 is 11 residues long. The CDR3 is CASSFLTEAFF. As DNA, the CDR3 is TGTGCCAGCAGCTTTTTGACTGAAGCTTTCTTT.

The rearrangement joins TRBV6-1 to TRBJ1-5; D unclear. The V end was cut by 1 base, the J end by 3 bases, with 13 bases between. This CDR3 has 16 amino acids. Looked up from germline, CDR1 is MNHNS and CDR2 is SASEGT. The DNA for the CDR3 is TGTGCCAGCAGTGAAGACGGAAGAAGGATCAATCAGCCCCAGCATTTT. Its translation: CASSEDGRRINQPQHF.